This paragraph covers one TCR beta chain sequence. Using immunoSEQ multiplex PCR, the repertoire was profiled, and TCRdb retains in-frame clones only, with some absent. The sample consists of approximately 20,000 clones, around 72% of them appearing once. CDR1 and CDR2 (germline): SGHDN, FVKESK. Trimming at V came to 1 base and at J to 3 bases, leaving 7 bases not matched to a gene. The CDR3 runs 16 residues. The sample's treatment: randomized to nivolumab then ipilimumab (arm A) or the reverse (arm B). The sample belongs to a study of sequential checkpoint blockade in melanoma. The sequenced sample was tumor tissue (inferred from file names), obtained from a patient given nivolumab and ipilimumab in sequence. This sequence joins TRBV14 and TRBJ2-7; 9 positions agree with TRBD2. This TCR was sampled from a human donor with melanoma. CDR3 DNA sequence: TGTGCCAGCAGCCAAGGGCTAGCGGGACCCTACTACGAGCAGTACTTC. Translating it yields CASSQGLAGPYYEQYF.